What follows describes a single TCR beta chain. Clones were read by immunoSEQ multiplex PCR, and TCRdb kept only the in-frame ones, dropping some. The data show nearly 350,000 clones, over 75% seen once. This sample stems from a study of blood T cell repertoires in COVID-19. Study-wide background: T cells, B-cell-depleted T cells, or PBMCs provided the cDNA or gDNA that served as material.

Cohorts were based on clinical histories the participants reported. Donors of Cohort 3 who recovered were those that had two negative PCRs, clearance, or symptom resolution. V was pared by 4 bases and J by 4 bases, with 20 bases of the junction left unmatched. CDR1 is SGHDN and CDR2 is FVKESK in the germline V gene. This CDR3 has 19 residues. The rearrangement joins TRBV14 to TRBJ1-2, with TRBD1 matching 8 bases. The sample was PBMCs or T cells enriched from blood (not recorded which). This TCR was recovered from a woman in her 30s who had recovered from COVID-19. The CDR3 sequence is CASSLSGEDRAPLGYGYTF. CDR3 nucleotides: TGTGCCAGCAGCCTCTCAGGTGAGGACAGGGCCCCATTAGGCTATGGCTACACCTTC.